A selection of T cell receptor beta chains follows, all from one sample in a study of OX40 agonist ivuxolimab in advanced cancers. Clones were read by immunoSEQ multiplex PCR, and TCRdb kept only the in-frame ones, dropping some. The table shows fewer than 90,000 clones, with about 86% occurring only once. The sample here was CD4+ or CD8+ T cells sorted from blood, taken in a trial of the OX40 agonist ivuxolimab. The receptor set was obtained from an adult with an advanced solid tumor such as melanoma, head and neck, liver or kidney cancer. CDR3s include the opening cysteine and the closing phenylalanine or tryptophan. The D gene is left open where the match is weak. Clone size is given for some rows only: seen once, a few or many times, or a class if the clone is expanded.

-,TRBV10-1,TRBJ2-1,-,CASGIGRPYLNEQFF,TGCGCCAGCGGGATTGGACGGCCATATTTAAATGAGCAGTTCTTC
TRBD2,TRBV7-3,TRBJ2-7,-,CASSPASGRTYEQYF,TGTGCCAGCAGCCCAGCTAGCGGGCGTACCTACGAGCAGTACTTC
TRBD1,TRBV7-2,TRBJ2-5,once,CASSSDRAETQYF,TGTGCCAGCAGCTCAGACAGGGCGGAGACCCAGTACTTC
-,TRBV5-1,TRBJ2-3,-,CASSLTNVADTQYF,TGCGCCAGCAGCTTGACAAACGTCGCAGATACGCAGTATTTT
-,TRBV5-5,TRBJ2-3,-,CASSFLDTQYF,TGTGCCAGCAGCTTCTTAGATACGCAGTATTTT
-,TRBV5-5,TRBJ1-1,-,CASSPFFSMNTEAFF,TGTGCCAGCAGCCCGTTTTTCAGCATGAACACTGAAGCTTTCTTT
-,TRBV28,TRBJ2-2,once,CASSSSLGVGGTGELFF,TGTGCCAGCAGTTCCTCTCTGGGGGTCGGCGGCACCGGGGAGCTGTTTTTT
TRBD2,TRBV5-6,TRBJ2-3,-,CASSRDRGLAGPDTQYF,TGTGCCAGCAGCCGTGACAGGGGACTAGCGGGGCCAGATACGCAGTATTTT
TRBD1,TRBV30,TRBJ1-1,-,CAWTRQGLIEAFF,TGTGCCTGGACTCGACAGGGGTTAATTGAAGCTTTCTTT
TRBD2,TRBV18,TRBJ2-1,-,CASSPVRAGTYNEQFF,TGTGCCAGCTCACCAGTTCGAGCGGGAACCTACAATGAGCAGTTCTTC
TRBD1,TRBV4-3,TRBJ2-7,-,CASSQGAGQGREQYF,TGCGCCAGCAGCCAAGGGGCGGGACAGGGGAGGGAGCAGTACTTC
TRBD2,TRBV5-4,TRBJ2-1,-,CASSTPPLAGRGNEQFF,TGTGCCAGCAGCACACCACCACTAGCGGGGAGGGGCAATGAGCAGTTCTTC
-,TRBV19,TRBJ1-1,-,CASSMGGSSNTEAFF,TGTGCCAGTAGTATGGGAGGGAGTTCGAACACTGAAGCTTTCTTT
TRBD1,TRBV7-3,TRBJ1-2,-,CASSLTQGVGYTF,TGTGCCAGCAGCTTAACCCAGGGGGTTGGCTACACCTTC
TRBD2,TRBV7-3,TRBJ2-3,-,CASSLSSAGGIDTQYF,TGTGCCAGCAGCTTATCATCAGCGGGAGGAATAGATACGCAGTATTTT
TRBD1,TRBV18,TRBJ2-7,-,CASSPGQGDPYEQYF,TGTGCCAGCTCACCCGGACAGGGGGATCCCTACGAGCAGTACTTC
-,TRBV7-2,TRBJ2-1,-,CASRKRGQYNEQFF,TGTGCCAGCAGAAAACGGGGGCAATACAATGAGCAGTTCTTC
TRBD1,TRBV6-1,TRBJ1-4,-,CASSGFRDRVTNEKLFF,TGTGCCAGCAGTGGATTCCGGGACAGGGTTACTAATGAAAAACTGTTTTTT
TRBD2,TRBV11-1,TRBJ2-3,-,CASSLQRASGDTQYF,TGTGCCAGCAGCTTACAGAGGGCTAGCGGGGATACGCAGTATTTT
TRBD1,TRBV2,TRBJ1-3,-,CASSRQGRSAGNTIYF,TGTGCCAGCAGCCGACAGGGGCGCAGTGCTGGAAACACCATATATTTT
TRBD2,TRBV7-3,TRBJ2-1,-,CASSLRLAGMDEQFF,TGTGCCAGCAGCTTAAGACTAGCGGGAATGGATGAGCAGTTCTTC
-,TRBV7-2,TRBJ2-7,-,CASSLLRYEQYF,TGTGCCAGCAGCTTACTAAGGTACGAGCAGTACTTC
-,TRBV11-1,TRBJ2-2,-,CASSNTGELFF,TGTGCCAGCAGTAACACCGGGGAGCTGTTTTTT
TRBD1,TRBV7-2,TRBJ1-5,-,CASSLRDSNQPQHF,TGTGCCAGCAGCTTAAGGGACAGTAATCAGCCCCAGCATTTT
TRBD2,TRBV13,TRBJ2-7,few,CASSFLVPLAGGSYEQYF,TGTGCCAGCAGCTTCTTAGTCCCCCTAGCGGGAGGCTCCTACGAGCAGTACTTC
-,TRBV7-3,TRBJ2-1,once,CASSLESSSYNEQFF,TGTGCCAGCAGCTTAGAGAGTAGCTCCTACAATGAGCAGTTCTTC
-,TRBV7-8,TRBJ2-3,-,CASSPGAGASTDTQYF,TGTGCCAGCAGCCCGGGGGCGGGGGCTAGCACAGATACGCAGTATTTT
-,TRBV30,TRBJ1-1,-,CAWNGQSNTEAFF,TGTGCCTGGAACGGACAGTCGAACACTGAAGCTTTCTTT
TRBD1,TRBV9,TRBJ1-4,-,CASSADRGSDEKLFF,TGTGCCAGCAGCGCAGACAGGGGTTCCGATGAAAAACTGTTTTTT
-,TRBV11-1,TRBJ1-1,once,CATTRSSNTEAFF,TGTGCCACAACGCGGTCTTCGAACACTGAAGCTTTCTTT
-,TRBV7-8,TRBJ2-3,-,CASIEGGRITDTQYF,TGTGCCAGTATCGAGGGAGGAAGGATTACAGATACGCAGTATTTT
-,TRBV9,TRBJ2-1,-,CASSVRPANEQFF,TGTGCCAGCAGCGTCCGCCCGGCCAATGAGCAGTTCTTC
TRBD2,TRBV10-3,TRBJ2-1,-,CAISDPLAGGKNEQFF,TGTGCCATCAGTGATCCTCTAGCGGGAGGTAAGAATGAGCAGTTCTTC
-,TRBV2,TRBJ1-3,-,CASIAEGLGLSGNTIYF,TGTGCCAGCATTGCGGAGGGTTTGGGACTCTCTGGAAACACCATATATTTT
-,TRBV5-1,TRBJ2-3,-,CASSFFTAGSGEDTQYF,TGCGCCAGCAGCTTCTTTACGGCAGGCTCAGGGGAGGATACGCAGTATTTT
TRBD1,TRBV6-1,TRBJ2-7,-,CASSELGQGSEQYF,TGTGCCAGCAGTGAACTTGGACAGGGATCCGAGCAGTACTTC
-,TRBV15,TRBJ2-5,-,CATSKGTEGETQYF,TGTGCCACCAGCAAAGGGACGGAGGGAGAGACCCAGTACTTC
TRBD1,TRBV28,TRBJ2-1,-,CASSFTGGYNEQFF,TGTGCCAGCAGTTTTACAGGGGGCTACAATGAGCAGTTCTTC
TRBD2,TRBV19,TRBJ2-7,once,CASSMSSGTSYEQYF,TGTGCCAGTAGTATGTCTAGCGGGACCTCCTACGAGCAGTACTTC
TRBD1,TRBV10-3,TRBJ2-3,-,CAIMGQGRADTQYF,TGTGCCATCATGGGACAGGGGAGGGCAGATACGCAGTATTTT
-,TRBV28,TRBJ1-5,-,CASSLGGGDQPQHF,TGTGCCAGCAGTTTGGGGGGAGGCGACCAGCCCCAGCATTTT